Detailed here is one T cell receptor beta chain. This sample was taken from a study of blood T cell repertoires in COVID-19. At the level of the study: Material from acute and convalescent COVID-19 was sourced from the United States, Italy and Spain. From T cells, B-cell-depleted T cells, or PBMCs came the material, which was cDNA or gDNA.

Germline CDR1 is SGHDN and CDR2 is FVKESK. The V end was cut by 0 bases, the J end by 0 bases, with 8 bases between. The CDR3 is made up of 15 amino acids. Authors' methods: Reference gene primer amplification in the assay estimated nucleated cell counts. Repertoires were generated with immunoSEQ multiplex PCR, while TCRdb's copy carries only in-frame clones and drops some. D and trimming were read from the DNA, whereas the V and J calls and clone size are those reported in that table. The sample records about 130,000 clones, about four fifths being singletons. This TCR was sampled from an elderly woman with acute or convalescent COVID-19. The chain carries TRBV14 and TRBJ1-2; D unresolved. Sequenced sample: peripheral blood. CDR3 sequence: CASSQDWQSNYGYTF. CDR3 nucleotides: TGTGCCAGCAGCCAAGATTGGCAGTCTAACTATGGCTACACCTTC.